This entry concerns a single T cell receptor beta chain. This record comes from a study of shared clonotypes between healthy human individuals. Study background: CD4 naive and memory got three plates each, CD8 naive two, CD8 memory one.

Using immunoSEQ multiplex PCR, the repertoire was profiled, and TCRdb retains in-frame clones only, with some absent. The sample has 98,000 or so clones; over 65% are singletons. After removal of 5 bases from V and 3 bases from J, the junction contained 6 bases not matched to a gene. CDR3 length: 14 residues. Looked up from germline, CDR1 is MNHEY and CDR2 is SVGAGI. This sequence originates from a woman aged 25 to 39 in good health. Sample: memory CD8+ T cells sorted from blood. As to subset: CD45RO+ cells pooled with CCR7-negative TemRA cells. J is TRBJ2-7 and V is TRBV6-5; 8 bases agree with TRBD2. The CDR3: CASSQSGSGYEQYF. In nucleotides, the CDR3 is TGTGCCAGCAGTCAGAGCGGGAGTGGCTACGAGCAGTACTTC.